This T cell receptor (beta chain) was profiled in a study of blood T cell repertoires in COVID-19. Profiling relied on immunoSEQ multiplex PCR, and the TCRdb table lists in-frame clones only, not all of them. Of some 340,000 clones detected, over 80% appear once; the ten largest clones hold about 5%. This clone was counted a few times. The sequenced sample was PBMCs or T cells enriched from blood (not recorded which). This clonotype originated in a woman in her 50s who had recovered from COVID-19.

The DNA for the CDR3 is TGCGCCAGCAGCTTAACCGGGACAGCCAGCCGTCTCTTGCCTGGAAACACCATATATTTT. Its protein product is CASSLTGTASRLLPGNTIYF. The chain has TRBV5-1 and TRBJ1-3; 7 bases match TRBD1. Germline CDR1 is SGHRS and CDR2 is YFSETQ. The CDR3 consists of 20 residues. The V segment lost 2 bases and the J segment 2 bases; nucleotides outside the gene matches: 19.